Included here is one T cell receptor beta chain sequence, with context. The antigen is not known. V lost 4 bases to trimming and J lost 2 bases, with 11 bases between them. In germline, CDR1 is ENHRY, CDR2 SYGVKD. The length of the CDR3 is 14 residues. The sample comes from a study of cytomegalovirus exposure and HLA in healthy donors. Primers included in the PCR were 60 Vbeta and 13 Jbeta primers. The data were produced by immunoSEQ multiplex PCR, yet TCRdb's version contains in-frame clones alone and is incomplete. The sample features just under 60,000 clones, with roughly 4% in its top ten. Regarding the study as a whole: Several top significant clusters appeared, in a later analysis, to be linked to common viral pathogens. According to reports, the classifier identified cytomegalovirus status with high specificity and sensitivity. For presence/absence analyses, sequencing depth was assumed to be roughly uniform across donors. Specificity of three CMV-associated chains for CMV antigens was verified in vitro.

The sample taken for sequencing was PBMCs. The J gene is TRBJ1-1, the V gene TRBV10-3, with D perhaps TRBD1 (5 bases). This TCR was sampled from a male donor in good health and CMV-seronegative. The CDR3 loop reads CAISGERGNTEAFF. The CDR3 DNA follows: TGTGCCATCAGTGGAGAAAGGGGTAACACTGAAGCTTTCTTT.